Presented here are 21 T cell receptor beta chains from one specimen sequenced in a study of siplizumab effects on memory and regulatory T cells (dated by TCRdb to the late 2010s). Library creation used the immunoSEQ multiplex PCR assay. TCRdb provides this immuneACCESS table in a form limited to in-frame rearrangements. Some clones are lacking; in checked studies, under half of them reflect an unresolved V gene, and why the rest are absent is not known. The sample includes approximately 94,000 clones, with 80% to 95% observed a single time. Of the sample, 6.5% is held by the ten largest clones. Sequenced: CD8+ T cells sorted from blood. The receptors here all came from a human donor in good health.

Only one count was recorded for this clone. In DNA, the CDR3 is TGCGCCAGCAGGGACAAAAGCGGGAGGGCCAAAAACATTCAGTACTTC. Translation: CASRDKSGRAKNIQYF. This chain links TRBV10-1 with TRBJ2-4; 9 nucleotides line up with TRBD2. V was pared by 6 bases and J by 1 base, with 7 bases of the junction left unmatched. The CDR3 runs 16 residues. Per germline, CDR1 WNHNN and CDR2 SYGVQD (reference sequence).

The rearrangement joins TRBV9 to TRBJ2-1; D call uncertain. This CDR3 has 15 amino acids. CDR1 is SGDLS and CDR2 is YYNGEE in the germline V gene. Trimming pared 3 bases from V and 9 bases from J, leaving 19 bases between. The CDR3 reads CASSAPTGPKGEQFF. CDR3 bases: TGTGCCAGCAGCGCACCAACGGGTCCGAAGGGTGAGCAGTTCTTC.

V and J are TRBV21-1 and TRBJ2-7; whether TRBD2, the table's D call, matches the DNA was not checked. TRBV21-1 is deemed a pseudogene. There are 10 residues in the CDR3. The CDR3 sequence is CANPTDEQYF. The CDR3 coding sequence is TGTGCCAACCCTACGGACGAGCAGTACTTC.

Only one count was recorded for this clone. V usage is TRBV7-8 and J usage is TRBJ2-1, with TRBD2 matching over 7 bases. This CDR3 region has 16 residues. J was trimmed by 6 bases and V by 1 base; bases with no gene match: 9. The V gene's germline CDR1 is SGHVS and CDR2 FQNEAQ. DNA for the CDR3: TGTGCCAGCAGCTTAGGAAGAACTAGCGCAGGCAATGAGCAGTTCTTC. This sequence encodes CASSLGRTSAGNEQFF.

This chain joins TRBV6-5 and TRBJ2-7; D is unresolved. Germline CDR1 reads MNHEY; CDR2 reads SVGAGI. The ends were cut back, 0 bases at V and 0 bases at J, with 6 bases in the middle. The CDR3 spans 14 residues. The CDR3: CASSYSGTSYEQYF. The CDR3 coding sequence is TGTGCCAGCAGTTACTCCGGAACCTCCTACGAGCAGTACTTC.

V gene TRBV23-1 combines with J gene TRBJ2-6; D uncertain. TRBV23-1 is marked as an open reading frame, function uncertain. CDR3 length equals 17 residues. V lost 2 bases and J 2 bases, leaving 13 bases between the germline ends. The CDR3 region is CASSQPEWSPGANVLTF. The CDR3 DNA sequence: TGCGCCAGCAGTCAACCCGAGTGGAGCCCTGGGGCCAACGTCCTGACTTTC.

This clone was found once. The CDR3 region has the DNA TGTGCCAGCAGTGGGAGGGACGCAGGGAACACTGAAGCTTTCTTT. Encoded protein: CASSGRDAGNTEAFF. This rearrangement joins TRBV2 to TRBJ1-1; possibly TRBD1 for D (5 bases). The length of the CDR3 is 15 residues. Germline assignment: CDR1 SNHLY and CDR2 FYNNEI. With 4 bases removed from V and 1 base from J, the gap between germline ends came to 13 bases.

The genes are TRBV4-1 and TRBJ1-1; no definite D call. The CDR3 length is 15 residues. Trimming cost V 1 base and J 2 bases, with 11 bases left between them. From germline, CDR1 is MGHRA and CDR2 YSYEKL. The CDR3 here is CASSQGAATNTEAFF. DNA for the CDR3: TGCGCCAGCAGCCAAGGGGCAGCTACTAACACTGAAGCTTTCTTT.

The chain combines TRBV11-3 with TRBJ2-1, with D possibly TRBD2 on 5 matching bases. The CDR3 runs to 19 residues. The V end was cut by 0 bases, the J end by 7 bases, with 25 bases between. CDR1 and CDR2 from the germline V gene are SGHNT and YENEEA. The CDR3 loop reads CASSLESAGLVYADNEQFF. CDR3 nucleotides: TGTGCCAGCAGCTTAGAATCTGCAGGACTGGTGTACGCCGATAATGAGCAGTTCTTC. Together with reference TRBV11-3 and TRBJ2-1, the CDR3 gives the full variable domain: EAGVVQSPRYKIIEKKQPVAFWCNPISGHNTLYWYLQNLGQGPELLIRYENEEAVDDSQLPKDRFSAERLKGVDSTLKIQPAELGDSAVYLCASSLESAGLVYADNEQFFGPGTRLTVL.

The chain joins TRBV6-5 to TRBJ2-2; D not certain. Looked up from germline, CDR1 is MNHEY and CDR2 is SVGAGI. Trimming cost V 0 bases and J 1 base, with 6 bases left between them. The CDR3 sequence is 15 residues long. The CDR3 loop reads CASSYSSENTGELFF. The DNA for the CDR3 is TGTGCCAGCAGTTACTCGTCAGAGAACACCGGGGAGCTGTTTTTT.

This clone turned up a few times. The chain joins TRBV5-1 to TRBJ1-5, with TRBD1 identical over 7 bases. Germline lookup yields CDR1 SGHRS and CDR2 YFSETQ. The ends lost 4 bases at V and 6 bases at J; junction bases unmatched: 7. The CDR3 runs to 14 residues. In DNA form, the CDR3 reads TGCGCCAGCAGCGAGGTAGGGGGCGGTCAGCCCCAGCATTTT. Translating gives CASSEVGGGQPQHF.

The chain links TRBV30 to TRBJ2-5, with 12 bases matching TRBD1. The J call may be wrong; the DNA end is better matched by TRBJ2-7. CDR1 is GTSNPN and CDR2 is SVGIG in the germline V gene (reference sequence). The CDR3 length is 15 residues. The DNA for the CDR3 is TGTGCCTGGATCCCGGTGGGACAGGGGGCTTACGAGCAGTACTTC. Residues: CAWIPVGQGAYEQYF.

The chain recombines TRBV5-4 with TRBJ2-7; TRBD2 agrees at 13 bases. The germline V gene encodes CDR1 SGHNT and CDR2 YYREEE (reference sequence). This CDR3 has 16 residues. The ends lost 2 bases at V and 4 bases at J; junction bases unmatched: 6. CDR3 sequence (DNA): TGTGCCAGCAGCTTCGGACTAGCGGGAGCCCCATACGAGCAGTACTTC. It specifies CASSFGLAGAPYEQYF.

The chain carries TRBV6-5 and TRBJ2-3, with TRBD2 matching 16 bases. From germline, CDR1 is MNHEY and CDR2 SVGAGI. The CDR3 consists of 14 residues. V dropped 8 bases and J dropped 8; count of bases not matched to a gene: 4. The CDR3 here is CASGTSGRDGTQYF. As DNA, the CDR3 is TGTGCCAGCGGGACTAGCGGGAGGGATGGTACGCAGTATTTT.

The chain combines TRBV5-1 with TRBJ2-7; D uncertain. Trimming took off 0 bases at V and 1 base at J, with 8 bases between the two ends. Germline values: CDR1 SGHRS, CDR2 YFSETQ. The CDR3 is made up of 14 amino acids. The CDR3 coding sequence is TGCGCCAGCAGCTTGGAGGAGCAGTCCTACGAGCAGTACTTC. Translation gives CASSLEEQSYEQYF. Supplemented by reference TRBV5-1 and TRBJ2-7, the full variable domain reads KAGVTQTPRYLIKTRGQQVTLSCSPISGHRSVSWYQQTPGQGLQFLFEYFSETQRNKGNFPGRFSGRQFSNSRSEMNVSTLELGDSALYLCASSLEEQSYEQYFGPGTRLTVT.

As DNA, the CDR3 is TGCAGCGTTGGGGTCGCAGGGGGGAACGAGCAGTACTTC. Translated, it gives CSVGVAGGNEQYF. The chain carries TRBV29-1 and TRBJ2-7, with a possible D match to TRBD1 (7 bases). The V gene's germline CDR1 is SQVTM and CDR2 ANQGSEA. CDR3 length: 13 amino acids. V was shortened by 4 bases and J by 5 bases, with 15 bases between the two germline ends.

The chain is built from TRBV6-1 and TRBJ1-1; D gene unclear. V lost 1 base and J lost 0, with 9 bases in between. The CDR3 totals 15 residues. Germline CDR1 is MNHNS and CDR2 is SASEGT. The CDR3 bases are TGTGCCAGCAGTGAAGGTCCACAAATGAACACTGAAGCTTTCTTT. It specifies CASSEGPQMNTEAFF.

The genes are TRBV7-9 and TRBJ1-1, with D unclear. The CDR3 sequence is 12 residues long. Germline values: CDR1 SEHNR, CDR2 FQNEAQ (reference sequence). V shed 1 base and J shed 5 bases, with 5 bases lying between them. CDR3 coding DNA: TGTGCCAGCAGCTTAGGGGTGACTGAAGCTTTCTTT. Its translation is CASSLGVTEAFF.

CDR3 DNA sequence: TGTGCCAGCAGTCGCAAACTAGCTCCCCCGACAGATACGCAGTATTTT. As protein: CASSRKLAPPTDTQYF. The V call is TRBV28, the J call TRBJ2-3; D may be TRBD2 (6 bases). Trimming left V 5 bases short and J 3 bases short, with 18 bases between. CDR3 length equals 16 residues. In germline, CDR1 is MDHEN, CDR2 SYDVKM.

V gene TRBV7-8 combines with J gene TRBJ2-2; D is uncertain. The germline gives CDR1 SGHVS, CDR2 FQNEAQ. The CDR3 is 17 amino acids. The V gene lost 3 bases and the J gene lost 0 bases, with 14 bases spanning the gap. The CDR3 DNA sequence: TGTGCCAGCAGCTTCTACCGAGAACGCCCGAACACCGGGGAGCTGTTTTTT. Amino acid sequence: CASSFYRERPNTGELFF.

The chain couples TRBV7-8 to TRBJ2-7; D ambiguous. Trimming pared 5 bases from V and 2 bases from J, leaving 7 bases between. Looked up from germline, CDR1 is SGHVS and CDR2 is FQNEAQ. The CDR3 has 12 residues. In nucleotides, the CDR3 is TGTGCCAGCAGCCTAAGCCCCTACGAGCAGTACTTC. It encodes CASSLSPYEQYF.